Listed here are 21 T cell receptor beta chains from one sample, sequenced in a study of vaccination effects on CD4 cells after COVID-19. Sequenced by immunoSEQ multiplex PCR; TCRdb stores in-frame clones only, minus some. The data show roughly 46,000 clones, about 76% seen once. Antigen-specific CD4+ T cells were expanded with viral peptide pools in the ViraFEST assay before sequencing. The culture ran for about 11 days, and then CD4+ T cells were isolated. All study participants received two doses of BNT162b2 or mRNA-1273 vaccine. The antigens for these receptors are not known. The specimen comprised CD4+ T cells from PBMCs cultured with HCoV-OC43 spike peptides, sampled after COVID-19 vaccination. Subset specified: HCoV-OC43 spike overlapping peptide pool stimulation. The receptor source for this set is a human donor who received a COVID-19 vaccine.

The gene calls are TRBV3-1 (or the pseudogene TRBV3-2) and TRBJ2-3, with 16 bases aligning to TRBD2. The ends lost 5 bases at V and 1 base at J; junction bases unmatched: 9. In germline, CDR1 is LGHDT, CDR2 YNNKEL (reference sequence). The CDR3 spans 19 residues. CDR3 in amino acids: CASSEGLAGGPLGTDTQYF. CDR3 DNA: TGTGCCAGCAGCGAGGGACTAGCGGGGGGGCCGCTCGGCACAGATACGCAGTATTTT.

The rearrangement joins TRBV19 to TRBJ2-6; possibly TRBD1 or TRBD2 for D (6 bases each). V was shortened by 1 base and J by 0 bases, with 22 bases between the two germline ends. CDR3 length equals 21 residues. Germline values: CDR1 LNHDA, CDR2 SQIVND (reference sequence). The chain's CDR3 is CASSIVLFSGGRISGANVLTF. Written as DNA, the CDR3 is TGTGCCAGTAGTATAGTCCTATTTAGTGGGGGGCGCATCTCTGGGGCCAACGTCCTGACTTTC.

In nucleotides, the CDR3 is TGCGCCAGCAGCTTGTGGGCCCGTGGGACAGGGGAAGATGAGCAGTTCTTC. Its protein is CASSLWARGTGEDEQFF. This chain uses TRBV5-1 with TRBJ2-1; 10 positions match TRBD1. Germline V gene data show CDR1 as SGHRS and CDR2 as YFSETQ. This CDR3 spans 17 amino acids. V shed 1 base, J shed 8 bases, and the junction held 12 bases outside the gene matches.

A single count supports this clone. The rearrangement links TRBV21-1 to TRBJ2-3; the table names TRBD2, a call not compared with the DNA. TRBV21-1 is a pseudogene locus. The CDR3 is 16 amino acids. CDR3 DNA: TGTGCCAGCAGCAAAGTAGTGCGGGGGGTCCCAGATACGCAGTATTTT. Amino acid sequence: CASSKVVRGVPDTQYF.

The chain couples TRBV11-3 to TRBJ2-5; TRBD1 matches 7 bases. The germline gives CDR1 SGHNT, CDR2 YENEEA. V lost 0 bases, J lost 5 bases, and 12 bases stayed unmatched. The CDR3 covers 17 residues. As DNA, the CDR3 is TGTGCCAGCAGCTTAGATCTTAAGGGGGCGATAGGTGAGACCCAGTACTTC. Translated, it gives CASSLDLKGAIGETQYF. The full variable domain, completed using reference TRBV11-3 and TRBJ2-5, is EAGVVQSPRYKIIEKKQPVAFWCNPISGHNTLYWYLQNLGQGPELLIRYENEEAVDDSQLPKDRFSAERLKGVDSTLKIQPAELGDSAVYLCASSLDLKGAIGETQYFGPGTRLLVL.

The chain uses TRBV24-1 and TRBJ2-3, with D hard to call. CDR1 is KGHDR and CDR2 is SFDVKD in the germline V gene. The CDR3 covers 15 residues. Trimming shortened V by 0 bases and J by 2 bases, and 8 bases separated the two germline ends. The DNA for the CDR3 is TGTGCCACCAGTGATTTGGGGCAGAACACAGATACGCAGTATTTT. This codes for CATSDLGQNTDTQYF.

As concerns this clone: The same CDR3 arises from other DNA sequences in this sample as well. The gene calls are TRBV6-5 and TRBJ1-5; a weak D match, TRBD1 (5 bases). Germline assignment: CDR1 MNHEY and CDR2 SVGAGI. Trimming removed 8 bases at V and 4 bases at J, with 12 bases between. CDR3 length: 13 amino acids. CDR3 bases: TGTGCCAGCTCCCTAGACAGAAATCAGCCCCAGCATTTT. It codes for CASSLDRNQPQHF.

The CDR3 DNA sequence: TGTGCCTGCCAGCAGCTTAGTAGGTATGCGGAGACCCAGTACTTC. Protein sequence: CACQQLSRYAETQYF. The chain recombines TRBV11-2 with TRBJ2-5, with D unresolved. Germline lookup yields CDR1 SGHAT and CDR2 FQNNGV. V was clipped by 11 bases and J by 5 bases, with 24 bases between them. This CDR3 contains 15 residues.

The gene calls are TRBV7-7 and TRBJ2-1; no reliable D call. This CDR3 comprises 16 residues. The germline CDR1 and CDR2 sequences are SSHAT and FNYEAQ (reference sequence). The V gene lost 5 bases and the J gene lost 1 base, with 15 bases spanning the gap. In nucleotides, the CDR3 is TGTGCCAGCAGCCCGGGCCGCCTCCTTTCCTACAATGAGCAGTTCTTC. Translating gives CASSPGRLLSYNEQFF.

This clone has only a few counts. The chain is built from TRBV2 and TRBJ1-4; D unclear. Germline V CDR1 and CDR2: SNHLY, FYNNEI. Trimming took 8 bases from V and 5 from J, leaving 18 bases between them. This CDR3 is built from 15 residues. For the CDR3, the DNA is TGTGCCAGCCTCGGTCGTTACAGCCGGAATGAAAAACTGTTTTTT. Translation gives CASLGRYSRNEKLFF.

In this sample, this clone turned up once. The chain couples TRBV6-6 to TRBJ2-7, with 8 bases identical to TRBD1. The germline gives CDR1 MNHNY, CDR2 SVGAGI (reference sequence). The CDR3 is 16 amino acids. The junction had 5 bases not matched to a gene; V was cut back by 0 bases and J by 1 base. The CDR3: CASSYSGRGQSYEQYF. DNA for the CDR3: TGTGCCAGCAGTTACTCAGGCAGGGGGCAATCCTACGAGCAGTACTTC.

This clone was seen more than once but under ten times. The rearrangement joins TRBV4-1 to TRBJ2-3; 7 bases align to TRBD2. CDR1 and CDR2 (germline): MGHRA, YSYEKL. The ends lost 2 bases at V and 2 bases at J; junction bases unmatched: 7. The length of the CDR3 is 16 residues. The DNA for the CDR3 is TGCGCCAGCAGCCAAACCCTAGCGGCCTACACAGATACGCAGTATTTT. Translation gives CASSQTLAAYTDTQYF.

The genes are TRBV6-5 and TRBJ2-7; 9 bases align to TRBD1. The germline CDR1 and CDR2 sequences are MNHEY and SVGAGI. The CDR3 is 14 amino acids. Trimming removed 0 bases from V and 4 bases from J; junction bases left unmatched: 1. DNA for the CDR3: TGTGCCAGCAGTTACTCGACAGGGGGATACGAGCAGTACTTC. Translation gives CASSYSTGGYEQYF.

V is TRBV12-3 or TRBV12-4 and J is TRBJ2-7; D is ambiguous. The CDR3 has 11 amino acids. Trimming removed 3 bases from V and 5 bases from J, with 5 bases in between. CDR3 loop: CASSFSDEQYF. The CDR3 DNA sequence: TGTGCCAGCAGTTTCTCGGACGAGCAGTACTTC.

In DNA form, the CDR3 reads TGTGCCAGTAGCGGTGCGGCCGGGCCGGGTTCACCCCTCCACTTT. Its protein product is CASSGAAGPGSPLHF. J is TRBJ1-6 and V is TRBV19; D remains unclear. CDR3 size: 15 residues. Germline-derived CDR1 and CDR2 are LNHDA and SQIVND (reference sequence). Trimming removed 6 bases at V and 9 bases at J, with 18 bases between.

The chain couples TRBV5-4 to TRBJ1-2; D is unclear. V shed 0 bases and J shed 3 bases, with 6 bases lying between them. This CDR3 has 13 residues. Germline V gene sequence: CDR1 SGHNT, CDR2 YYREEE (reference sequence). The CDR3, as DNA: TGTGCCAGCAGCTTGGACGGACACTATGGCTACACCTTC. It specifies CASSLDGHYGYTF.

Comment on this clone: The junction differs from germline at one of its ends, possibly a read error. CDR3 bases: TGTGCCAGCAGCGAAGGGGGCTGGGAGCAGTACTTC. Translation gives CASSEGGWEQYF. V gene TRBV2 combines with J gene TRBJ2-7; 7 bases map to TRBD1. This CDR3 comprises 12 residues. In germline, CDR1 is SNHLY, CDR2 FYNNEI.

The rearrangement joins TRBV5-1 to TRBJ1-3, with 8 bases that match TRBD1. The CDR3 runs 17 residues. Germline V gene data show CDR1 as SGHRS and CDR2 as YFSETQ. Losses at the gene ends were 4 bases for V and 0 bases for J; bases not matched to a gene: 9. As DNA, the CDR3 is TGCGCCAGCAGCCCACGGACAGGGTCTGACTCTGGAAACACCATATATTTT. It codes for CASSPRTGSDSGNTIYF.

This chain connects TRBV5-1 to TRBJ2-3; D might be TRBD1 or TRBD2, each matching 5 bases. Germline CDR1 reads SGHRS; CDR2 reads YFSETQ. V shed 2 bases and J shed 0 bases, with 10 bases lying between them. There are 15 residues in the CDR3. CDR3 sequence reads: CASSFYRTSTDTQYF. CDR3 nucleotides: TGCGCCAGCAGCTTTTACAGGACTAGCACAGATACGCAGTATTTT. The full variable domain, completed using reference TRBV5-1 and TRBJ2-3, is KAGVTQTPRYLIKTRGQQVTLSCSPISGHRSVSWYQQTPGQGLQFLFEYFSETQRNKGNFPGRFSGRQFSNSRSEMNVSTLELGDSALYLCASSFYRTSTDTQYFGPGTRLTVL.

This clone was counted between two and nine times. The chain recombines TRBV5-1 with TRBJ1-2; D may be TRBD1 (5 bases). The CDR3 is 17 amino acids. In germline, CDR1 is SGHRS, CDR2 YFSETQ. Deletions cut 0 bases from V and 6 bases from J, with 21 bases between. CDR3 nucleotide sequence: TGCGCCAGCAGCTTGGTAGCTTCCGCAGGGAGGTATAATGGCTACACCTTC. This translates into CASSLVASAGRYNGYTF.

This clone was picked up a small number of times. The chain is built from TRBV2 and TRBJ1-2; perhaps TRBD1 as D (5 bases). Trimming left V 5 bases short and J 7 bases short, with 23 bases between. Germline-derived CDR1 and CDR2 are SNHLY and FYNNEI. The CDR3 has 16 amino acids. For the CDR3, the DNA is TGTGCCAGCAGTTCTCAGGGTGAATGGTTTTCGCGTGGCTACACCTTC. Protein sequence: CASSSQGEWFSRGYTF.